These 32 T cell receptor beta chains originate from one sample sequenced in a study of shared clonotypes between healthy human individuals. Assay: immunoSEQ multiplex PCR; the TCRdb copy retains only in-frame clones and omits some. In the table there are approximately 2,000,000 clones, approximately 90% of which are singletons. Sequenced: naive CD4+ T cells from PBMCs. Subset meaning: CD45RA+ positively selected. The origin of the receptors is a man between 18 and 29 years old in good health. Some clones in this sample may be carry-over from other donors' samples.

V usage is TRBV5-8 and J usage is TRBJ1-5; TRBD1 might be the D (5 bases). CDR1 is SGHTS, CDR2 YDEGEE, per germline. The CDR3 runs 14 residues. V was clipped by 10 bases and J by 5 bases, with 19 bases between them. The chain's CDR3 is CAPPPGGEDQPQHF. The CDR3 region has the DNA TGTGCCCCCCCTCCGGGAGGGGAGGATCAGCCCCAGCATTTT.

The gene calls are TRBV5-1 and TRBJ2-7, with D possibly being TRBD1 (6 bases). Between the trimmed V and J ends, which lost 3 bases and 0 bases, there was a span of 16 bases. Germline-derived CDR1 and CDR2 are SGHRS and YFSETQ. The CDR3 consists of 16 residues. Written as DNA, the CDR3 is TGCGCCAGCAGCTCCGGACAGCCCGCTACCTCCTACGAGCAGTACTTC. Amino acid sequence: CASSSGQPATSYEQYF.

The chain uses TRBV7-2 and TRBJ2-7, with 8 bases fitting TRBD1. CDR1 and CDR2 (germline): SGHTA, FQGNSA. The CDR3 consists of 15 residues. Trimming removed 3 bases from V and 3 bases from J; junction bases left unmatched: 7. CDR3 protein: CASSLVRDRFYEQYF. DNA of the CDR3: TGTGCCAGCAGCTTGGTCCGGGACAGGTTCTACGAGCAGTACTTC.

Turning to this clone: Additional DNA sequences in this sample encode the identical CDR3. The chain is built from TRBV7-3 and TRBJ1-1; D unclear. CDR3 length equals 14 residues. Germline V CDR1 and CDR2: SGHTA, FQGTGA. Trimming took 0 bases from V and 1 from J, leaving 6 bases between them. CDR3 residues: CASSLTGPNTEAFF. Here the CDR3 DNA reads TGTGCCAGCAGCTTAACCGGGCCGAACACTGAAGCTTTCTTT.

The chain joins TRBV5-1 to TRBJ2-1; 11 nucleotides agree with TRBD2. Trimming took 1 base from V and 7 from J; bases not matched to a gene: 4. Germline-derived CDR1 and CDR2 are SGHRS and YFSETQ. This CDR3 has 15 amino acids. CDR3 in DNA: TGCGCCAGCAGCTTGCCACTAGCGGGAGCAAATGAGCAGTTCTTC. This gives the protein CASSLPLAGANEQFF.

This chain uses TRBV19 with TRBJ1-1; maybe TRBD1 (5 bases). Per the germline V gene, CDR1 is LNHDA and CDR2 is SQIVND (reference sequence). Trimming took 9 bases from V and 5 from J, leaving 16 bases between them. The CDR3 is 13 residues long. Here the CDR3 DNA reads TGTGCCAGCTCGCGGACCGAGGGGACTGAAGCTTTCTTT. Translated, it gives CASSRTEGTEAFF. Full variable domain (remainder filled in from reference TRBV19 and TRBJ1-1): DGGITQSPKYLFRKEGQNVTLSCEQNLNHDAMYWYRQDPGQGLRLIYYSQIVNDFQKGDIAEGYSVSREKKESFPLTVTSAQKNPTAFYLCASSRTEGTEAFFGQGTRLTVV.

The chain links TRBV4-3 to TRBJ1-1; weak D call: TRBD1 (6 bases). V was trimmed by 5 bases and J by 5 bases, leaving 18 bases between them. This CDR3 is 15 amino acids long. Germline-derived CDR1 and CDR2 are LGHNA and YSLEER. The CDR3 coding sequence is TGCGCCAGCAGCAGAGGAGATGGGGGGCGGACTGAAGCTTTCTTT. This codes for CASSRGDGGRTEAFF.

The chain employs TRBV12-5 and TRBJ1-1; D remains unclear. This CDR3 has 16 amino acids. V dropped 6 bases and J dropped 0 bases, with 17 bases sitting between them. CDR1 is LGHNT, CDR2 FRNRAP, per germline. This chain's CDR3 is CASGSLADGLNTEAFF. CDR3 in DNA: TGTGCTAGTGGCTCCCTCGCGGACGGACTGAACACTGAAGCTTTCTTT.

The gene calls are TRBV9 and TRBJ2-5; TRBD1 is a possible D gene (6 bases). CDR1 SGDLS and CDR2 YYNGEE come from the germline V gene. This CDR3 is built from 13 residues. V lost 2 bases and J 5 bases, leaving 10 bases between the germline ends. CDR3 coding DNA: TGTGCCAGCAGCGTCGTGGGGGCGGAGACCCAGTACTTC. Translated, it gives CASSVVGAETQYF.

The chain recombines TRBV28 with TRBJ2-7, with D unclear. Trimming cost V 2 bases and J 1 base, with 12 bases left between them. The CDR3 spans 15 residues. In germline, CDR1 is MDHEN, CDR2 SYDVKM. In nucleotides, the CDR3 is TGTGCCAGCAGTTTAGCTATACACCCTTCCTACGAGCAGTACTTC. This gives the protein CASSLAIHPSYEQYF.

This chain connects TRBV27 to TRBJ2-7; 8 nucleotides align to TRBD2. Trimming cost V 8 bases and J 2 bases; bases outside gene matches: 11. Germline V CDR1 and CDR2: MNHEY, SMNVEV (reference sequence). The CDR3 loop spans 15 amino acids. CDR3 sequence (DNA): TGTGCCAGCTCCCAGCCGGTAGCGGGACCCTACGAGCAGTACTTC. Translation gives CASSQPVAGPYEQYF.

The chain combines TRBV19 with TRBJ1-1; maybe TRBD1 (5 bases). The CDR3 loop spans 15 amino acids. The germline V gene encodes CDR1 LNHDA and CDR2 SQIVND (reference sequence). V lost 5 bases and J 2 bases, leaving 15 bases between the germline ends. For the CDR3, the DNA is TGTGCCAGTAGTGTTGTCGGAAGGGGAAACACTGAAGCTTTCTTT. It translates to CASSVVGRGNTEAFF.

CDR3 sequence: CAWSWEAEAFF. In DNA form, the CDR3 reads TGTGCCTGGAGTTGGGAGGCTGAAGCTTTCTTT. The V and J genes are TRBV30 and TRBJ1-1; no clear D. The CDR3 extends over 11 amino acids. The germline V and J ends were trimmed by 2 bases and 6 bases, with 7 bases remaining between them. CDR1 and CDR2 (germline): GTSNPN, SVGIG (reference sequence).

In its sample, this clone was seen once. This chain joins TRBV7-2 and TRBJ2-2, with 7 positions matching TRBD2. Germline trimming cut 4 bases from V and 3 bases from J; bases unmatched to any gene: 5. The CDR3 has 15 amino acids. CDR1 and CDR2 (germline): SGHTA, FQGNSA. CDR3 bases: TGTGCCAGCAGCTCCGGGACTACCTACACCGGGGAGCTGTTTTTT. Translating gives CASSSGTTYTGELFF.

As concerns this clone: The same CDR3 is also encoded by other DNA sequences in this sample. J is TRBJ2-5 and V is TRBV29-1, with 8 bases that match TRBD1. Germline V gives CDR1 SQVTM, CDR2 ANQGSEA. CDR3 length equals 12 residues. The V gene end was trimmed by 6 bases and the J gene end by 5 bases; junction bases not matched to a gene: 5. CDR3 in DNA: TGCAGCGTGTCAGGGGGCGCGGAGACCCAGTACTTC. As protein: CSVSGGAETQYF.

This chain connects TRBV7-9 to TRBJ2-1; 12 nucleotides line up with TRBD2. The V and J ends lost 1 base and 7 bases, in that order; junction bases with no gene match: 2. The CDR3 totals 15 residues. The germline CDR1 and CDR2 sequences are SEHNR and FQNEAQ (reference sequence). The CDR3: CASSLGTSGTNEQFF. The DNA for the CDR3 is TGTGCCAGCAGCTTAGGGACTAGCGGGACGAATGAGCAGTTCTTC.

Regarding this clone: Other DNA sequences within the sample encode an identical CDR3. This chain connects TRBV5-4 to TRBJ1-1; the match to TRBD1 covers 9 bases. The V gene end was trimmed by 3 bases and the J gene end by 5 bases; junction bases not matched to a gene: 2. CDR3 length: 13 residues. The germline gives CDR1 SGHNT, CDR2 YYREEE (reference sequence). The CDR3 sequence is CASSWDRETEAFF. In nucleotides, the CDR3 is TGTGCCAGCAGCTGGGACAGGGAGACTGAAGCTTTCTTT.

The count of this clone is one. In the same sample, other DNA sequences code for this CDR3. The chain carries TRBV5-1 and TRBJ2-5, with D unclear. The CDR3 is 14 amino acids. The V gene's germline CDR1 is SGHRS and CDR2 YFSETQ. Trimming cost V 0 bases and J 1 base, with 7 bases left between them. The CDR3 protein is CASSLVVPQETQYF. For the CDR3, the DNA is TGCGCCAGCAGCTTGGTAGTACCCCAAGAGACCCAGTACTTC.

The rearrangement joins TRBV5-1 to TRBJ2-7; 7 bases fit TRBD2. V dropped 1 base and J dropped 0; count of bases not matched to a gene: 10. This CDR3 contains 17 residues. CDR1 and CDR2 (germline): SGHRS, YFSETQ. DNA for the CDR3: TGCGCCAGCAGCTTGTCTCAGGTGGCGGGAGTCTCCTACGAGCAGTACTTC. Its protein product is CASSLSQVAGVSYEQYF.

The J gene is TRBJ1-5, the V gene TRBV7-8; weak D call: TRBD1 (6 bases). Trimming removed 3 bases from V and 11 bases from J, with 17 bases in between. CDR3 size: 14 residues. Germline CDR1 SGHVS, CDR2 FQNEAQ. Here the CDR3 DNA reads TGTGCCAGCAGCTTGGGGACACCATTGGGGTCCCAGCATTTT. Encoded protein: CASSLGTPLGSQHF. Full variable domain (outside the CDR3, taken from reference TRBV7-8 and TRBJ1-5): GAGVSQSPRYKVAKRGQDVALRCDPISGHVSLFWYQQALGQGPEFLTYFQNEAQLDKSGLPSDRFFAERPEGSVSTLKIQRTQQEDSAVYLCASSLGTPLGSQHFGDGTRLSIL.

The rearrangement links TRBV30 to TRBJ2-2, with 9 bases fitting TRBD2. This CDR3 is 14 amino acids long. J was trimmed by 6 bases and V by 6 bases; bases with no gene match: 8. Germline CDR1 reads GTSNPN; CDR2 reads SVGIG (reference sequence). The CDR3 DNA is TGTGCCTGCCCAGCGGGAGGAGGCGCCGGGGAGCTGTTTTTT. Protein sequence: CACPAGGGAGELFF.

In nucleotides, the CDR3 is TGTGCCAGCAGCTCAGGGACAGGTACAGACTATGGCTACACCTTC. As protein: CASSSGTGTDYGYTF. V is TRBV7-9 and J is TRBJ1-2; TRBD1 matches at 8 bases. There are 15 residues in the CDR3. Germline CDR1 SEHNR, CDR2 FQNEAQ (reference sequence). V trimming: 4 bases; J trimming: 3 bases; junction bases outside the gene matches: 7. The variable domain in full, completed from reference TRBV7-9 and TRBJ1-2, reads DTGVSQNPRHKITKRGQNVTFRCDPISEHNRLYWYRQTLGQGPEFLTYFQNEAQLEKSRLLSDRFSAERPKGSFSTLEIQRTEQGDSAMYLCASSSGTGTDYGYTFGSGTRLTVV.

CDR3 DNA: TGTGCCAGCAGCGTAGCTCGGGGGGTGAAGTCCTACGAGCAGTACTTC. Encoded protein: CASSVARGVKSYEQYF. The chain combines TRBV9 with TRBJ2-7; 7 bases fit TRBD2. V was pared by 0 bases and J by 1 base, with 7 bases of the junction left unmatched. The CDR3 covers 16 residues. Germline lookup yields CDR1 SGDLS and CDR2 YYNGEE.

The V and J genes are TRBV5-1 and TRBJ2-6; D is unresolved. The ends were cut back, 2 bases at V and 0 bases at J, with 3 bases in the middle. CDR3 length: 14 residues. Germline V gene data show CDR1 as SGHRS and CDR2 as YFSETQ. CDR3 nucleotides: TGCGCCAGCAGCTTTCTCTCTGGGGCCAACGTCCTGACTTTC. This gives the protein CASSFLSGANVLTF.

The sample holds a few counts of this clone. This chain joins TRBV6-6 and TRBJ2-7; D is possibly TRBD1 or TRBD2 (5 bases each). The CDR3 loop spans 16 amino acids. Germline V gene data show CDR1 as MNHNY and CDR2 as SVGAGI (reference sequence). The V gene lost 4 bases and the J gene lost 0 bases, with 16 bases spanning the gap. In DNA form, the CDR3 reads TGTGCCAGCAGTTCCGCCGGGGCGCACAGCTCCTACGAGCAGTACTTC. It is translated as CASSSAGAHSSYEQYF.

The gene calls are TRBV15 and TRBJ2-5; tentatively, D is TRBD1 (5 bases). The CDR3 is 16 residues long. Trimming took off 5 bases at V and 5 bases at J, with 21 bases between the two ends. The germline V gene has CDR1 LNHNV and CDR2 YYDKDF (reference sequence). The CDR3 DNA sequence: TGTGCCACCAGCGGCATGGGTTGGGGCGGTCGGGAGACCCAGTACTTC. Its protein product is CATSGMGWGGRETQYF.

V usage is TRBV18 and J usage is TRBJ1-1; D might be TRBD1 (6 bases). V shed 3 bases and J shed 0 bases, with 17 bases lying between them. The germline gives CDR1 KGHSH, CDR2 LQKENI. The CDR3 runs to 17 residues. CDR3 DNA: TGTGCCAGCTCACCTCGGAGGGGGGGCGCCATGAACACTGAAGCTTTCTTT. This encodes CASSPRRGGAMNTEAFF. The full variable domain, with the rest looked up from reference TRBV18 and TRBJ1-1, is NAGVMQNPRHLVRRRGQEARLRCSPMKGHSHVYWYRQLPEEGLKFMVYLQKENIIDESGMPKERFSAEFPKEGPSILRIQQVVRGDSAAYFCASSPRRGGAMNTEAFFGQGTRLTVV.

Concerning this clone itself: Within the sample, other DNA sequences also encode this same CDR3. The genes are TRBV28 and TRBJ2-3; D may correspond to TRBD1 or TRBD2 (6 bases each). With 3 bases removed from V and 0 bases from J, the gap between germline ends came to 7 bases. The length of the CDR3 is 14 residues. CDR1 MDHEN and CDR2 SYDVKM come from the germline V gene. The CDR3 reads CASSFGGSTDTQYF. CDR3 DNA: TGTGCCAGCAGTTTCGGGGGCAGCACAGATACGCAGTATTTT.

The V call is TRBV5-4, the J call TRBJ2-1, with a possible D match to TRBD2 (5 bases). The germline V gene encodes CDR1 SGHNT and CDR2 YYREEE (reference sequence). Trimming took off 4 bases at V and 9 bases at J, with 29 bases between the two ends. The CDR3 contains 18 residues. The CDR3 nucleotides read TGTGCCAGCAGCGCACCCCCCCCAGCGGCTGAGCAGTCGGGTGAGCAGTTCTTC. It yields the protein CASSAPPPAAEQSGEQFF.

The J gene is TRBJ2-7, the V gene TRBV5-5; perhaps TRBD2 as D (6 bases). Germline loops: CDR1 SGHKS, CDR2 YYEKEE (reference sequence). The V end lost 5 bases, the J end lost 2 bases, and 14 bases lay between the germline ends. The CDR3 spans 14 residues. The CDR3 spells CASSNRERPYEQYF. CDR3 coding DNA: TGTGCCAGCAGTAATCGGGAGCGCCCCTACGAGCAGTACTTC. Full variable domain (outside the CDR3, taken from reference TRBV5-5 and TRBJ2-7): DAGVTQSPTHLIKTRGQQVTLRCSPISGHKSVSWYQQVLGQGPQFIFQYYEKEERGRGNFPDRFSARQFPNYSSELNVNALLLGDSALYLCASSNRERPYEQYFGPGTRLTVT.

V and J are TRBV6-1 and TRBJ2-7; 10 bases align to TRBD2. Germline trimming cut 6 bases from V and 6 bases from J; bases unmatched to any gene: 11. The CDR3 is made up of 15 amino acids. CDR1 is MNHNS, CDR2 SASEGT, per germline. Written as DNA, the CDR3 is TGTGCCAGCAGGACCGGGACTAGCGCCGTAAGCGAGCAGTACTTC. Encoded protein: CASRTGTSAVSEQYF.

The V call is TRBV2, the J call TRBJ2-2; D is uncertain. V lost 4 bases to trimming and J lost 1 base, with 10 bases between them. The CDR3 runs to 15 residues. Germline CDR1 and CDR2: SNHLY and FYNNEI. CDR3 protein: CASSALDGNTGELFF. In nucleotides, the CDR3 is TGTGCCAGCAGTGCCCTCGACGGGAACACCGGGGAGCTGTTTTTT.